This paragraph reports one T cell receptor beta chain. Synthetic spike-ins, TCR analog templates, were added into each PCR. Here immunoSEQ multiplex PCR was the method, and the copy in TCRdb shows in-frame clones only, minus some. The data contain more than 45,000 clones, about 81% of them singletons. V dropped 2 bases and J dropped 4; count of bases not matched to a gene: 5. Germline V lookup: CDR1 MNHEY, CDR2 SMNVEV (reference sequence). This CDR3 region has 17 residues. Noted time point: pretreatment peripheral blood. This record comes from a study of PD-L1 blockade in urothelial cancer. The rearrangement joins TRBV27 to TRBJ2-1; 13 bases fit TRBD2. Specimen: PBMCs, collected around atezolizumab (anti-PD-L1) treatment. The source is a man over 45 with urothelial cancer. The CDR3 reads CASSLRLAGGQYNEQFF. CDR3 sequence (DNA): TGTGCCAGCAGTTTAAGACTAGCGGGAGGCCAGTACAATGAGCAGTTCTTC.